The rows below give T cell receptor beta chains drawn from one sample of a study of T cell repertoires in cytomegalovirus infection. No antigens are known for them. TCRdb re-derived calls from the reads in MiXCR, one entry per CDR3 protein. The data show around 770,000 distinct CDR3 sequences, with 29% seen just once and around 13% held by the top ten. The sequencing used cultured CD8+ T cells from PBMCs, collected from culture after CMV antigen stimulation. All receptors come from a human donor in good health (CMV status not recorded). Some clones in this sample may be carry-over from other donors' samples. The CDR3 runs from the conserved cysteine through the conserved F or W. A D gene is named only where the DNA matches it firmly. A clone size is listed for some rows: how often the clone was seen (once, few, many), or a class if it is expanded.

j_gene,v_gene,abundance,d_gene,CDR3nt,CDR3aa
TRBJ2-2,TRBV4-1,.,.,TGCGCCAGCAGGCCGAGAAACACCGGGGAGCTGTTTTTT,CASRPRNTGELFF
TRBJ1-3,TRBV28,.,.,TGTGCCAGCATTACTCGGGGGGCTAGAAACACCATATATTTT,CASITRGARNTIYF
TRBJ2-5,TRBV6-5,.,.,TGTGCCAGCAGTTACTCGAAAGGTGTTGAGGGGAGAGGGACCCAAGAGACCCAGTACTTC,CASSYSKGVEGRGTQETQYF
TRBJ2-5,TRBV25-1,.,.,TGTGCCAGCAGTCAGACAAATAGGCGTGAAGAGACCCAGTACTTC,CASSQTNRREETQYF
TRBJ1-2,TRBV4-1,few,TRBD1,TGCGCCAGCAGCCAAGGCCTCCTACAGGGGTCTAACTATGGCTACACCTTC,CASSQGLLQGSNYGYTF
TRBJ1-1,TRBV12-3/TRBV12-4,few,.,TGTGCCAGCGGCACGGTAGGTGAAGCTTTCTTT,CASGTVGEAFF
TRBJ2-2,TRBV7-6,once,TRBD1,TGTGCTAGCAGCTTATGGACAGGGGGCTCTCTATACTCGAACACCGGGGAGCTGTTTTTT,CASSLWTGGSLYSNTGELFF
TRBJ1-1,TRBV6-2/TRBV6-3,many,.,TGTGCCAGCAGTTTGACGGAGGTGAACACTGAAGCTTTCTTT,CASSLTEVNTEAFF
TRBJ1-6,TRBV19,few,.,TGTGCCAGTAGTCAGAGGCCGGGGAACTCCTATAATTCACCCCTCCACTTT,CASSQRPGNSYNSPLHF
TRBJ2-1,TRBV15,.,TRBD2,TGTGCCACCCGAGCGGGGGGGCCGTTTGAACAGTTCTTC,CATRAGGPFEQFF
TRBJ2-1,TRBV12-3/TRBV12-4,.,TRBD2,TGTGCCAGCAGTCTTCGGGGGGGCCTAAACAATGAGCAGTTCTTC,CASSLRGGLNNEQFF
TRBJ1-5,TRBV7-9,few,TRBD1,TGTGCCAGCAGCCCCCCCGGGACAGGGGAGCCCCAGCATTTT,CASSPPGTGEPQHF
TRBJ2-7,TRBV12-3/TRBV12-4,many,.,TGTGCCAGCAGCCCGGGACTTCCGAGCTCCTACGAGCAGTACTTC,CASSPGLPSSYEQYF